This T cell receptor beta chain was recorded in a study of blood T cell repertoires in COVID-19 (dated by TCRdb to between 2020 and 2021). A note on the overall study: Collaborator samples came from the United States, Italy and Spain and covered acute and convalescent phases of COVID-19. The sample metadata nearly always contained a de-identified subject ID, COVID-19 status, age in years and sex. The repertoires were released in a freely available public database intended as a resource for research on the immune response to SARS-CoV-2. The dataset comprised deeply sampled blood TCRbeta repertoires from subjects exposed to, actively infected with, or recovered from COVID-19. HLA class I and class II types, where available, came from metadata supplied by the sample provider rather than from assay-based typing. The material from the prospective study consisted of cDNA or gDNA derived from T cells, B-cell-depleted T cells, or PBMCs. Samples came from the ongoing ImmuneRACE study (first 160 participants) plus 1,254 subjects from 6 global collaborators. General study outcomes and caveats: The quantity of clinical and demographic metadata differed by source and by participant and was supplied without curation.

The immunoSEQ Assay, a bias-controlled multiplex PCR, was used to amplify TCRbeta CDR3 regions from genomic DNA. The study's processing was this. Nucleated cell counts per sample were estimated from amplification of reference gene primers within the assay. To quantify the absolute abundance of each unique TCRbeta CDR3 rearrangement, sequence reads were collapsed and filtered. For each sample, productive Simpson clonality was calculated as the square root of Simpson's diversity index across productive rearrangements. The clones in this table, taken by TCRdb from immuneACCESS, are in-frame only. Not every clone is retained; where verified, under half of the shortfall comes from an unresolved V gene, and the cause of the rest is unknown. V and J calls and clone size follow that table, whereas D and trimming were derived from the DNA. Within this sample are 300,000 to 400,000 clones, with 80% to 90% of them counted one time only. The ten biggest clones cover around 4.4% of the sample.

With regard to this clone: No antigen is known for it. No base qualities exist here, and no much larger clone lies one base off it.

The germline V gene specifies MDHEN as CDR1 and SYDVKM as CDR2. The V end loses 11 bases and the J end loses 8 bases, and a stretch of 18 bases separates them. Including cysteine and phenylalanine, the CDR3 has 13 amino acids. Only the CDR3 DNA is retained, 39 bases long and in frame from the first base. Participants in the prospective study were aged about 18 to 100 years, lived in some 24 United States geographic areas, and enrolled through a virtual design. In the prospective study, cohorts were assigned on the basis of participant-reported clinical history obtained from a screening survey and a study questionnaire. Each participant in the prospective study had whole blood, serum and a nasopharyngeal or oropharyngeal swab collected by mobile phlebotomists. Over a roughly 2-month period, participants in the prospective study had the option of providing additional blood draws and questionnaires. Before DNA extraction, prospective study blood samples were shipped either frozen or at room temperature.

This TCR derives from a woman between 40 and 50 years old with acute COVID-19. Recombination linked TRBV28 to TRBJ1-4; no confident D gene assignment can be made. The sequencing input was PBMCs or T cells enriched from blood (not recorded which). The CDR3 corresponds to CAVLSYPGEKLFF. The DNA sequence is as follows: TGTGCCGTACTGAGCTACCCGGGGGAAAAACTGTTTTTT.